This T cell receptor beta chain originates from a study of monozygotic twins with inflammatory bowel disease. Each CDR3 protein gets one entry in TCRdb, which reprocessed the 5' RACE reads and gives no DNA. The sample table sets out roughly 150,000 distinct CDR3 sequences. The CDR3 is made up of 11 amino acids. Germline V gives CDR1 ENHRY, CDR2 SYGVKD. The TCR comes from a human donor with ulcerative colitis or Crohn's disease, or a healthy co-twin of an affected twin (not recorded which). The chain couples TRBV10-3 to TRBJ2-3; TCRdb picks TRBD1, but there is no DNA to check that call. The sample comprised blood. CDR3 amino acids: CATGGSGTQYF.